This is a list of T cell receptor beta chains from one sample in a study of blood T cell repertoires in COVID-19. Only in-frame clones appear in the TCRdb table, and some are missing; sequencing was by immunoSEQ multiplex PCR. Here the sample spans 25,000 or so clones, approximately 90% being singletons. The specimen was peripheral blood. The source is a woman of 80 years or more with acute or convalescent COVID-19. Both conserved end residues are part of each CDR3. The D gene is left open where the match is weak. Not all rows give a size; the values are once, few, many and, for expanded clones, a class.

v_call: TRBV27
j_call: TRBJ2-3
d_call: TRBD2
clone_size: .
cdr3_aa: CASSRSGITDTQYF
cdr3_nt: TGTGCCAGCAGTCGTAGCGGGATCACAGATACGCAGTATTTT

v_call: TRBV6-6
j_call: TRBJ1-1
d_call: .
clone_size: .
cdr3_aa: CASSQTRNTEAFF
cdr3_nt: TGTGCCAGCAGCCAAACAAGGAACACTGAAGCTTTCTTT

v_call: TRBV29-1
j_call: TRBJ1-3
d_call: TRBD1
clone_size: .
cdr3_aa: CSVRQGAGNTIYF
cdr3_nt: TGCAGCGTTAGACAGGGGGCTGGAAACACCATATATTTT

v_call: TRBV7-2
j_call: TRBJ2-1
d_call: TRBD1
clone_size: .
cdr3_aa: CASSFTGTGVENEQFF
cdr3_nt: TGTGCCAGCAGCTTCACCGGGACAGGGGTAGAAAATGAGCAGTTCTTC

v_call: TRBV27
j_call: TRBJ2-7
d_call: TRBD2
clone_size: .
cdr3_aa: CASSPSLLAGYEQYF
cdr3_nt: TGTGCCAGCAGTCCTTCCTTACTAGCGGGTTACGAGCAGTACTTC

v_call: TRBV27
j_call: TRBJ1-5
d_call: .
clone_size: .
cdr3_aa: CASSLEGRGLTGQHF
cdr3_nt: TGTGCCAGCAGTTTAGAGGGCAGGGGCCTTACTGGCCAGCATTTT

v_call: TRBV3-1/TRBV3-2
j_call: TRBJ2-5
d_call: TRBD2
clone_size: .
cdr3_aa: CASSPPPSGGGETQYF
cdr3_nt: TGTGCCAGCAGCCCTCCTCCTAGCGGGGGGGGAGAGACCCAGTACTTC

v_call: TRBV30
j_call: TRBJ1-3
d_call: TRBD1
clone_size: .
cdr3_aa: CAWSRTGNSGNTIYF
cdr3_nt: TGTGCCTGGAGTAGGACAGGGAACTCTGGAAACACCATATATTTT

v_call: TRBV9
j_call: TRBJ1-5
d_call: .
clone_size: .
cdr3_aa: CASSVGSQTNQPQHF
cdr3_nt: TGTGCCAGCAGCGTAGGAAGTCAGACTAATCAGCCCCAGCATTTT

v_call: TRBV6-4
j_call: TRBJ2-3
d_call: TRBD2
clone_size: .
cdr3_aa: CASSDEAGTSTDTQYF
cdr3_nt: TGTGCCAGCAGTGACGAAGCGGGGACTAGCACAGATACGCAGTATTTT

v_call: TRBV19
j_call: TRBJ2-7
d_call: TRBD1
clone_size: .
cdr3_aa: CASSIITGVSYEQYF
cdr3_nt: TGTGCCAGTAGTATAATAACAGGGGTTTCCTACGAGCAGTACTTC

v_call: TRBV6-5
j_call: TRBJ2-7
d_call: .
clone_size: once
cdr3_aa: CASSRAGLDEQYF
cdr3_nt: TGTGCCAGCAGTAGAGCCGGTTTGGACGAGCAGTACTTC

v_call: TRBV11-2
j_call: TRBJ2-1
d_call: TRBD2
clone_size: .
cdr3_aa: CASSPPPGLARGSYNEQFF
cdr3_nt: TGTGCCAGCAGCCCACCACCGGGACTAGCGAGAGGCTCCTACAATGAGCAGTTCTTC

v_call: TRBV30
j_call: TRBJ1-6
d_call: TRBD1
clone_size: .
cdr3_aa: CAWTTGTGAYSPLHF
cdr3_nt: TGTGCCTGGACCACCGGGACAGGGGCATACTCACCCCTCCACTTT

v_call: TRBV5-1
j_call: TRBJ1-3
d_call: .
clone_size: few
cdr3_aa: CASSLGLSSGNTIYF
cdr3_nt: TGCGCCAGCAGCTTGGGACTTAGCTCTGGAAACACCATATATTTT

v_call: TRBV6-2/TRBV6-3
j_call: TRBJ2-5
d_call: TRBD1
clone_size: .
cdr3_aa: CASSSTGTAKETQYF
cdr3_nt: TGTGCCAGCAGTTCCACAGGGACAGCTAAAGAGACCCAGTACTTC

v_call: TRBV7-2
j_call: TRBJ2-1
d_call: .
clone_size: .
cdr3_aa: CASSRVGGALYNEQFF
cdr3_nt: TGTGCCAGCAGTCGAGTTGGGGGGGCCCTTTACAATGAGCAGTTCTTC

v_call: TRBV4-3
j_call: TRBJ2-2
d_call: .
clone_size: .
cdr3_aa: CASSDSPRNTGELFF
cdr3_nt: TGCGCCAGCTCTGACTCCCCACGAAACACCGGGGAGCTGTTTTTT

v_call: TRBV11-3
j_call: TRBJ2-7
d_call: TRBD1
clone_size: .
cdr3_aa: CASRPGQGGYEQYF
cdr3_nt: TGTGCCAGCAGGCCGGGACAGGGTGGGTACGAGCAGTACTTC

v_call: TRBV19
j_call: TRBJ2-6
d_call: .
clone_size: .
cdr3_aa: CASSQQSSGANVLTF
cdr3_nt: TGTGCCAGTAGTCAACAGAGCTCTGGGGCCAACGTCCTGACTTTC